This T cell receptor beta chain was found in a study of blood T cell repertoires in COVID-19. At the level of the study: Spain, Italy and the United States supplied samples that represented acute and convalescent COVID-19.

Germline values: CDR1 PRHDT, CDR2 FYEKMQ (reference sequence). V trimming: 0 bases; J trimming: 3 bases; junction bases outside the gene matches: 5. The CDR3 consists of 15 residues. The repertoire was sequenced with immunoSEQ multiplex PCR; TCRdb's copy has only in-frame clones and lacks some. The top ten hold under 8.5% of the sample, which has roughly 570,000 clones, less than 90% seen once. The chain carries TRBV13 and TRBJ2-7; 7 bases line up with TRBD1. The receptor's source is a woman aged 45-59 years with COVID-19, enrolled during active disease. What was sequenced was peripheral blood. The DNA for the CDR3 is TGTGCCAGCAGCTTAGGTGACAGGGTCGACTACGAGCAGTACTTC. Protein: CASSLGDRVDYEQYF.